A single sample gave rise to the 6 T cell receptor beta chains below, sequenced in a study of cytomegalovirus exposure and HLA in healthy donors. PCR used 60 Vbeta primers and 13 Jbeta primers. TCRdb's copy holds only in-frame clones and misses some; the assay was immunoSEQ multiplex PCR. The sample records 160,000 or so clones, almost 85% being singletons. Sequencing input: PBMCs. The source is a man aged 25 to 40 in good health and CMV-seronegative.

The chain joins TRBV18 to TRBJ1-6, with 9 bases that match TRBD1. Germline lookup yields CDR1 KGHSH and CDR2 LQKENI. Trimming cost V 3 bases and J 9 bases; bases outside gene matches: 6. CDR3 length equals 15 residues. CDR3 bases: TGTGCCAGCTCACCCTCGACAGGGGGAGTTTCACCCCTCCACTTT. As protein: CASSPSTGGVSPLHF.

The chain joins TRBV7-9 to TRBJ2-5; D remains ambiguous. The J call may be in error: the DNA end matches TRBJ2-7 better. The CDR3 runs 16 residues. Looked up from germline, CDR1 is SEHNR and CDR2 is FQNEAQ (reference sequence). The CDR3 DNA is TGTGCCAGCAGCTTATCCCTCCGAGCGAGCTCCTACGAGCAGTACTTC. As protein: CASSLSLRASSYEQYF.

The chain carries TRBV5-6 and TRBJ2-2; D may be TRBD2 (6 bases). CDR3 length: 17 residues. Between the trimmed V and J ends, which lost 3 bases and 6 bases, there was a span of 21 bases. The germline V gene encodes CDR1 SGHDT and CDR2 YYEEEE. The CDR3, as DNA: TGTGCCAGCAGCTACGAGGGAGGTCGTGGATTCGCCGGGGAGCTGTTTTTT. This gives the protein CASSYEGGRGFAGELFF. Using reference TRBV5-6 and TRBJ2-2 for the parts outside the CDR3, the full variable domain is DAGVTQSPTHLIKTRGQQVTLRCSPKSGHDTVSWYQQALGQGPQFIFQYYEEEERQRGNFPDRFSGHQFPNYSSELNVNALLLGDSALYLCASSYEGGRGFAGELFFGEGSRLTVL.

This clone appeared once. V is TRBV18 and J is TRBJ1-2; 7 positions agree with TRBD1. With 4 bases clipped from V and 5 bases from J, the junction kept 10 bases outside the gene matches. Germline CDR1 and CDR2: KGHSH and LQKENI. This CDR3 has 15 residues. This CDR3 reads CASSRTSGQFYGYTF. CDR3 sequence (DNA): TGTGCCAGCTCACGAACCTCGGGACAGTTTTATGGCTACACCTTC.

V and J are TRBV7-9 and TRBJ2-7, with 11 bases that match TRBD2. J gave up 0 bases and V 6 bases, and 4 bases lay outside the gene matches. Germline-derived CDR1 and CDR2 are SEHNR and FQNEAQ (reference sequence). The length of the CDR3 is 15 residues. CDR3 amino acids: CASRYGTSGSYEQYF. In nucleotides, the CDR3 is TGTGCCAGCAGATACGGGACTAGCGGCTCCTACGAGCAGTACTTC.

The rearrangement links TRBV5-5 to TRBJ2-7; 12 bases are a match to TRBD1. The CDR3 is 16 amino acids. In germline, CDR1 is SGHKS, CDR2 YYEKEE (reference sequence). V was clipped by 4 bases and J by 6 bases; unmatched bases: 11. The CDR3 here is CASSPGPGTGGIEQYF. CDR3 coding DNA: TGTGCCAGCAGCCCCGGTCCCGGGACAGGGGGCATCGAGCAGTACTTC. Complete variable domain (other parts from reference TRBV5-5 and TRBJ2-7): DAGVTQSPTHLIKTRGQQVTLRCSPISGHKSVSWYQQVLGQGPQFIFQYYEKEERGRGNFPDRFSARQFPNYSSELNVNALLLGDSALYLCASSPGPGTGGIEQYFGPGTRLTVT.